This T cell receptor (beta chain) was sequenced for a study of T cells in tumors after PD-1 blockade. Study information: A subset received ongoing vismodegib 150 mg daily alongside anti-PD-1 therapy. Study results and limitations: Most post-therapy expanded exhausted CD8+ clones were new, undetected before treatment. Clonal replacement was seen across treatment, not between pre-treatment samples.

Genomic DNA template from tumor biopsies or peripheral blood, about 600 ng to 6,004 ng input. Regarding this clone: Its antigen is not identified.

Germline V gene sequence: CDR1 MNHEY, CDR2 SVGAGI. The CDR3 runs to 13 residues. Trimming left V 2 bases short and J 5 bases short, with 9 bases between. Clones were sequenced by immunoSEQ multiplex PCR, and TCRdb holds only the in-frame ones, with some missing. The sample holds fewer than 7,000 clones; 60% to 70% are singletons and the top ten take about 5.1%. The genes are TRBV6-5 and TRBJ2-5; D is perhaps TRBD2 (6 bases). Sequencing was performed on tumor tissue, taken before anti-PD-1 treatment. The TCR comes from a human donor with basal cell carcinoma. This CDR3 reads CASSYPGRETQYF. In DNA form, the CDR3 reads TGTGCCAGCAGTTACCCAGGGAGGGAGACCCAGTACTTC.